This record concerns one T cell receptor beta chain sequence. No antigen is known for it. One junction end disagrees with the germline gene, perhaps due to a read error. These data originate in a study of tumor and adjacent non-tumor tissue in lung cancer. Overall study context: Aged about 30 to 76 years, patients included nine to eleven men and several women with stage I to III disease. Some 4.2 million productive TCRbeta reads were obtained per sample on average.

Study-wide points: Normal lung showed higher cumulative top 100 clone frequency than tumor. Significantly higher TCR diversity was found in tumor than normal lung.

No cell sorting was done before RNA was extracted from the tissue. There are 14 residues in the CDR3. Per the germline V gene, CDR1 is MNHNY and CDR2 is SVGAGI (reference sequence). TCRbeta libraries were built with three rounds of nested PCR, modified from ARM-PCR. TCRdb reprocessed the multiplex PCR reads via MiXCR and lists one record per CDR3 protein. The table includes tens of thousands of distinct CDR3 sequences, about three quarters detected once. This chain uses TRBV6-6 with TRBJ2-3, with D perhaps TRBD1 (5 bases). The receptor comes from a woman between 45 and 65 years old with non-small cell lung cancer. The sample taken for sequencing was lung tumor tissue. The CDR3 here is CAISAQGYTDTQYF. In nucleotides, the CDR3 is TGTGCCATCAGTGCCCAGGGATACACAGATACACAGTATTTT.